A single sample is the source of the 23 T cell receptor beta chains below, sequenced in a study of Graves' ophthalmopathy and Graves' hyperthyroidism. Investigators amplified TCR beta CDR3 regions from RNA transcripts. RT-PCR in the first round used HTBI primers; a second-round multiplex PCR followed. TCRdb passed the multiplex PCR reads through MiXCR, listing each CDR3 protein once. The table lists about 620,000 distinct CDR3 sequences, about a fifth of them singletons. Sequencing was performed on peripheral blood. The receptors here all came from a woman in her late teens or twenties with stable Graves' hyperthyroidism. Some clones in this sample may be carry-over from other donors' samples.

This clonotype was counted many times. The chain carries TRBV12-3 or TRBV12-4 and TRBJ1-1; D uncertain. V shed 6 bases and J shed 3 bases, with 8 bases lying between them. CDR3 length: 12 amino acids. CDR3 residues: CASSFRDTEAFF. DNA for the CDR3: TGTGCCAGCAGCTTTAGGGACACTGAAGCTTTCTTT.

The sample holds many counts of this clonotype. The chain has TRBV20-1 and TRBJ2-5; D unclear. Germline lookup yields CDR1 DFQATT and CDR2 SNEGSKA (reference sequence). The V and J ends lost 3 bases and 7 bases respectively, with 12 bases between them. The CDR3 contains 12 residues. CDR3 in amino acids: CSARGSPGTQYF. Written as DNA, the CDR3 is TGCAGTGCTAGGGGATCCCCCGGGACCCAGTACTTC.

The sample holds many counts of this clonotype. CDR3 DNA: TGTGCCACCGGGGCGGTCCCGAACACTGAAGCTTTCTTT. Translation: CATGAVPNTEAFF. This chain connects TRBV2 to TRBJ1-1; the D gene is possibly TRBD1 (5 bases). CDR3 length: 13 amino acids. Germline V lookup: CDR1 SNHLY, CDR2 FYNNEI. V lost 10 bases and J lost 1, with 13 bases in between.

The chain is built from TRBV6-5 and TRBJ2-7; 10 nucleotides line up with TRBD1. The CDR3 spans 15 residues. The ends lost 2 bases at V and 5 bases at J; junction bases unmatched: 6. Germline assignment: CDR1 MNHEY and CDR2 SVGAGI. The DNA for the CDR3 is TGTGCCAGCAGTTACCGGGACAGGGGATGGCACGAGCAGTACTTC. This codes for CASSYRDRGWHEQYF.

This clonotype was seen at least ten times. The chain joins TRBV28 to TRBJ2-7; the D gene is possibly TRBD2 (5 bases). The CDR3 loop spans 16 amino acids. Trimming left V 5 bases short and J 3 bases short, with 20 bases between. Germline CDR1 is MDHEN and CDR2 is SYDVKM. This CDR3 is CASSLPPRTGNYEQYF. The CDR3 bases are TGTGCCAGCAGTCTTCCCCCCAGGACGGGAAACTACGAGCAGTACTTC.

This clonotype was counted only a few times. V is TRBV18 and J is TRBJ1-5; 7 nucleotides match TRBD1. In germline, CDR1 is KGHSH, CDR2 LQKENI. V lost 2 bases, J lost 1 base, and 5 bases stayed unmatched. The CDR3 sequence is 16 residues long. CDR3 sequence reads: CASSPAAGGSNQPQHF. Written as DNA, the CDR3 is TGTGCCAGCTCACCAGCGGCAGGGGGAAGCAATCAGCCCCAGCATTTT.

With regard to this clonotype: A much larger clonotype is one base distant, so this may be a read error. CDR3 DNA sequence: TGTTCCAGCAGTTTAACAGGGAGGGGTGGCTACACCTTC. It translates to CSSSLTGRGGYTF. The rearrangement uses TRBV27 and TRBJ1-2; tentatively, D is TRBD1 (6 bases). Per the germline V gene, CDR1 is MNHEY and CDR2 is SMNVEV (reference sequence). The CDR3 length is 13 residues.

This clonotype occurred many times. The rearrangement links TRBV10-3 to TRBJ1-3, with 7 bases that match TRBD1. This CDR3 region has 16 residues. The V gene's germline CDR1 is ENHRY and CDR2 SYGVKD. The V gene end was trimmed by 2 bases and the J gene end by 3 bases; junction bases not matched to a gene: 7. CDR3 loop: CAISEHGQVGGNTIYF. CDR3 coding DNA: TGTGCCATCAGTGAGCATGGACAGGTTGGTGGAAACACCATATATTTT.

This clonotype was observed many times. The chain is built from TRBV29-1 and TRBJ1-2, with 10 bases matching TRBD1. The CDR3 runs to 13 residues. V lost 5 bases and J lost 5; bases outside the gene matches: 5. Germline V gene data show CDR1 as SQVTM and CDR2 as ANQGSEA. The DNA for the CDR3 is TGCAGCGTTCGAGGACAGGGGGGTTATGGCTACACCTTC. Translating gives CSVRGQGGYGYTF.

This clonotype was detected many times. The V call is TRBV13, the J call TRBJ2-2; TRBD2 is a possible D gene (5 bases). Deletions cut 5 bases from V and 7 bases from J, with 8 bases between. The CDR3 covers 12 residues. The V gene's germline CDR1 is PRHDT and CDR2 FYEKMQ (reference sequence). The CDR3 reads CASSHRGGELFF. In nucleotides, the CDR3 is TGTGCCAGCAGCCACCGGGGCGGGGAGCTGTTTTTT.

This clonotype showed up many times. Here the CDR3 reads CASTSLRGDGSYEQYF. CDR3 DNA sequence: TGTGCCAGCACCTCCCTGAGGGGGGACGGTTCCTACGAGCAGTACTTC. This rearrangement joins TRBV12-3 or TRBV12-4 to TRBJ2-7; either TRBD1 or TRBD2 may supply D (6 bases each). Trimming took 7 bases from V and 1 from J, leaving 20 bases between them. The CDR3 runs 16 residues.

V and J are TRBV13 and TRBJ2-7, with D tentatively TRBD2 (5 bases). Germline V gene data show CDR1 as PRHDT and CDR2 as FYEKMQ (reference sequence). The CDR3 consists of 16 residues. Trimming removed 3 bases at V and 0 bases at J, with 15 bases between. CDR3 nucleotides: TGTGCCAGCAGCTTCTCGAGGACTGGGAGCTCCTACGAGCAGTACTTC. It specifies CASSFSRTGSSYEQYF.

At least ten counts were recorded for this clonotype. The V and J genes are TRBV12-3 or TRBV12-4 and TRBJ1-1; no definite D call. The CDR3 loop spans 12 amino acids. V shed 7 bases and J shed 4 bases, with 10 bases lying between them. CDR3 bases: TGTGCCAGCAAAACTGATCGCACTGAAGCTTTCTTT. The encoded protein is CASKTDRTEAFF.

Ten or more counts support this clonotype. The chain carries TRBV28 and TRBJ1-2; 8 positions match TRBD1. This CDR3 comprises 16 residues. The germline gives CDR1 MDHEN, CDR2 SYDVKM. V lost 4 bases, J lost 7 bases, and 14 bases stayed unmatched. The CDR3 coding sequence is TGTGCCAGCAGTTCCCCCCCCGGCAGGGGGCCCACTGGCTACACCTTC. Translating gives CASSSPPGRGPTGYTF.

This clonotype was counted many times. The rearrangement uses TRBV19 and TRBJ1-5; no clear D. Germline V lookup: CDR1 LNHDA, CDR2 SQIVND (reference sequence). Trimming took off 6 bases at V and 0 bases at J, with 9 bases between the two ends. The CDR3 sequence is 14 residues long. CDR3 protein: CASRPTLSNQPQHF. The CDR3 nucleotides read TGTGCCAGTAGACCGACGCTTAGCAATCAGCCCCAGCATTTT.

This clonotype was seen ten or more times. Its ends do not fully match the called genes, so a read error is possible. The chain employs TRBV25-1 and TRBJ2-5; D is perhaps TRBD2 (6 bases). The V gene's germline CDR1 is MGHDK and CDR2 SYGVNS. This CDR3 spans 14 amino acids. CDR3 protein: CASSTRGTQQTQYF. The CDR3 nucleotides are TGTGCCAGCAGTACCCGGGGGACCCAACAGACCCAGTACTTC.

This clonotype was observed at least ten times. The chain links TRBV7-8 to TRBJ1-2, with D unresolved. Germline values: CDR1 SGHVS, CDR2 FQNEAQ. This CDR3 comprises 14 residues. With 2 bases removed from V and 4 bases from J, the gap between germline ends came to 11 bases. This chain's CDR3 is CASSLFQPSYGYTF. The CDR3 nucleotides read TGTGCCAGCAGCTTATTCCAGCCCAGCTATGGCTACACCTTC.

This clonotype was recorded at least ten times. J is TRBJ2-5 and V is TRBV7-8, with D unresolved. Germline V gives CDR1 SGHVS, CDR2 FQNEAQ. The CDR3 runs to 14 residues. V shed 1 base and J shed 1 base, with 7 bases lying between them. In nucleotides, the CDR3 is TGTGCCAGCAGCTTAGTTGTCCTCCAAGAGACCCAGTACTTC. Amino acids: CASSLVVLQETQYF. The full variable domain, its missing parts supplied by reference TRBV7-8 and TRBJ2-5, is GAGVSQSPRYKVAKRGQDVALRCDPISGHVSLFWYQQALGQGPEFLTYFQNEAQLDKSGLPSDRFFAERPEGSVSTLKIQRTQQEDSAVYLCASSLVVLQETQYFGPGTRLLVL.

The sample holds a few counts of this clonotype. J is TRBJ2-7 and V is TRBV28; TRBD1 matches 10 bases. This CDR3 spans 14 amino acids. The germline V gene has CDR1 MDHEN and CDR2 SYDVKM. The ends lost 5 bases at V and 6 bases at J; junction bases unmatched: 7. CDR3 nucleotides: TGTGCCAGCAGTCTCCGACAGGGGGCCAGCGAGCAGTACTTC. Its protein is CASSLRQGASEQYF.

The gene calls are TRBV9 and TRBJ2-2; a weak D match, TRBD1 (6 bases). Trimming removed 0 bases from V and 3 bases from J, with 18 bases in between. Germline V lookup: CDR1 SGDLS, CDR2 YYNGEE. The CDR3 is 18 residues long. The CDR3 protein is CASSVGSHPTGYTGELFF. In DNA, the CDR3 is TGTGCCAGCAGCGTAGGTAGCCACCCCACAGGGTACACCGGGGAGCTGTTTTTT.

The chain uses TRBV10-3 and TRBJ2-7; TRBD2 matches at 11 bases. Germline CDR1 reads ENHRY; CDR2 reads SYGVKD. V trimming: 0 bases; J trimming: 4 bases; junction bases outside the gene matches: 8. This CDR3 has 17 residues. CDR3 coding DNA: TGTGCCATCAGTGAGTCGATAACTAGCGGGAGTGTTTACGAGCAGTACTTC. Translating gives CAISESITSGSVYEQYF.

The chain links TRBV12-3 or TRBV12-4 to TRBJ1-2; TRBD1 aligns across 9 bases. This CDR3 comprises 13 residues. V was clipped by 5 bases and J by 7 bases; unmatched bases: 5. CDR3 residues: CASSPRTGVGYTF. CDR3 DNA sequence: TGTGCCAGCAGTCCCAGGACAGGGGTTGGCTACACCTTC.

This clonotype was recorded many times. This sequence joins TRBV2 and TRBJ1-2; 7 nucleotides match TRBD1. The length of the CDR3 is 13 residues. The germline V gene encodes CDR1 SNHLY and CDR2 FYNNEI. Trimming cost V 8 bases and J 3 bases; bases outside gene matches: 6. CDR3 nucleotide sequence: TGTGCCAGCGGGCAGGGGGTAGACTATGGCTACACCTTC. Translation: CASGQGVDYGYTF. Full variable domain (rest looked up from reference TRBV2 and TRBJ1-2): EPEVTQTPSHQVTQMGQEVILRCVPISNHLYFYWYRQILGQKVEFLVSFYNNEISEKSEIFDDQFSVERPDGSNFTLKIRSTKLEDSAMYFCASGQGVDYGYTFGSGTRLTVV.